A selection of T cell receptor beta chains follows, all from one sample in a study of T cells after yellow fever vaccination. Each CDR3 protein is one row after TCRdb ran MiXCR on the 5' RACE reads. The sample has 55,000 or so distinct CDR3 sequences, 5% to 8.5% seen once. The sample was CD8+ T cells not binding an NS4B(214-222) dextramer, sorted from PBMCs, taken about 41 days after the first yellow fever vaccination. The source is a man aged 18 to 35 who received the YFV17D yellow fever vaccine. Both conserved end residues are part of each CDR3. The D gene is left open where the match is weak. The size entry is marked missing in some rows and otherwise reads once, few, many or a size class.

>-|TRBV5-6|many|TRBJ2-3
TGTGCCAGCAGTGCCCTTTTCACCACAGATACGCAGTATTTT
CASSALFTTDTQYF
>-|TRBV5-6|many|TRBJ2-3
TGTGCCAGCAGCTTGGTTTGGGGCGGGGACACAGATACGCAGTATTTT
CASSLVWGGDTDTQYF
>-|TRBV6-5|many|TRBJ2-5
TGTGCCAGCAGTTTGTCCATGGGGCAAGAGACCCAGTACTTC
CASSLSMGQETQYF
>TRBD1|TRBV10-3|-|TRBJ2-7
TGTGCCATCAGGAGACAGGGGGAAGGTTACGAGCAGTACTTC
CAIRRQGEGYEQYF
>-|TRBV7-9|few|TRBJ2-1
TGTGCCAGCATCAGGGAGTCCTACAATGAGCAGTTCTTC
CASIRESYNEQFF
>-|TRBV6-2/TRBV6-3|few|TRBJ2-7
TGTGCCAGCAGTAACTACGAGCAGTACTTC
CASSNYEQYF
>-|TRBV5-6|-|TRBJ2-7
TGTGCCAGCAGCTTCCGTAGGGGGGGTACCTACGAGCAGTACTTC
CASSFRRGGTYEQYF
>-|TRBV29-1|few|TRBJ2-3
TGCAGCGTTGAAGATCTGGGGGAGCGGAGCACAGATACGCAGTATTTT
CSVEDLGERSTDTQYF
>TRBD2|TRBV5-4|few|TRBJ2-3
TGTGCCAGCAGCCCAGGGACTAGCGGGGGGGCAGATACGCAGTATTTT
CASSPGTSGGADTQYF
>-|TRBV6-5|-|TRBJ2-1
TGTGCCAGCAGTTACTCGGGGGCGGCCGGGCATGAGCAGTTCTTC
CASSYSGAAGHEQFF
>-|TRBV4-1|few|TRBJ2-2
TGCGCCAGCAGCCGGGGCAGGGGCACGAACACCGGGGAGCTGTTTTTT
CASSRGRGTNTGELFF
>-|TRBV20-1|many|TRBJ1-2
TGCAGTGCAAAATGGCGTCAGGAAGCTAACTATGGCTACACCTTC
CSAKWRQEANYGYTF
>-|TRBV5-1|few|TRBJ2-7
TGCGCCAGCAGTATTGGGGGTGCCCGCTACGAGCAGTACTTC
CASSIGGARYEQYF
>TRBD1|TRBV12-3/TRBV12-4|few|TRBJ2-2
TGTGCCAGCAGTTCTACACAGGGGAGCAGCACCGGGGAGCTGTTTTTT
CASSSTQGSSTGELFF
>TRBD2|TRBV4-1|-|TRBJ2-1
TGCGCCAGCAGCCAAGGACCTGGGACTAGCGGGGCCCCCCTCTTTAACAATGAGCAGTTCTTC
CASSQGPGTSGAPLFNNEQFF
>-|TRBV5-1|-|TRBJ2-7
TGCGCCAGCAGCCCCAAAACCACCTCCTACGAGCAGTACTTC
CASSPKTTSYEQYF
>-|TRBV4-1|many|TRBJ1-2
TGCGCCAGCAGCCAAGAAATCGGGGGGCCAAGTTATAACTATGGCTACACCTTC
CASSQEIGGPSYNYGYTF
>TRBD2|TRBV10-3|few|TRBJ2-1
TGTGCCATCACCTCGGACCGTTGGACTAGCTTGAGTGAGCAGTTCTTC
CAITSDRWTSLSEQFF
>-|TRBV6-5|few|TRBJ1-1
TGTGCCAGCACCCCGGGGGGGACTGAAGCTTTCTTT
CASTPGGTEAFF
>-|TRBV19|few|TRBJ2-4
TGTGCCAGTAGTTCCAACGCCGGGCCAAGGTCAATTCAGTACTTC
CASSSNAGPRSIQYF
>-|TRBV29-1|few|TRBJ2-7
TGCAGCTTTACCGACCCAGGGAGGTACGAGCAGTACTTC
CSFTDPGRYEQYF
>-|TRBV29-1|many|TRBJ1-1
TGCAGCACCCTCGGGGGGGCCACTGACACTGAAGCTTTCTTT
CSTLGGATDTEAFF
>-|TRBV5-1|-|TRBJ1-4
TGCGCCAGCAGCTGGAACGGGAGAACTAATGAAAAACTGTTTTTT
CASSWNGRTNEKLFF